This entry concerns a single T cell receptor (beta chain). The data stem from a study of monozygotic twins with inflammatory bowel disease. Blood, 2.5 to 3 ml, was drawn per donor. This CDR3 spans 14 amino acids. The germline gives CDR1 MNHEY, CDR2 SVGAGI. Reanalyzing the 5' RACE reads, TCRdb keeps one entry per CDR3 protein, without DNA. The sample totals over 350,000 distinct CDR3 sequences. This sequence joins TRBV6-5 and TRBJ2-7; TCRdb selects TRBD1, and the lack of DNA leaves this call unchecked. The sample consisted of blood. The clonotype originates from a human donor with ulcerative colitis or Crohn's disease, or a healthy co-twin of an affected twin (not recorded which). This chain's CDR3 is CASSYQGATSEQYF.